These 21 T cell receptor beta chains originate from one sample sequenced in a study of control samples from healthy donors and cancer patients (dated by TCRdb to about 2020). Receptor amplification or capture employed the immunoSEQ multiplex PCR assay. TCRdb retrieved this table from immuneACCESS and kept in-frame rearrangements only. Not all clones are present; in checked studies, unresolved V genes account for under half, and no reason is known for the remainder. The sample table holds 150,000 to 180,000 clones, of which roughly 94% were seen once. The ten biggest clones cover about 5% of the sample. Input material: blood. The receptors were sampled from a man aged 35 to 55 in good health.

CDR3 nucleotides: TGTGCCAGTAGTACCGGACGGATCTCTGGAAACACCATATATTTT. This codes for CASSTGRISGNTIYF. The chain combines TRBV19 with TRBJ1-3; D remains unclear. The CDR3 covers 15 residues. Trimming removed 4 bases at V and 0 bases at J, with 10 bases between. CDR1 LNHDA and CDR2 SQIVND come from the germline V gene (reference sequence).

The chain couples TRBV10-3 to TRBJ2-7; 9 bases are shared with TRBD2. The CDR3 is 15 residues long. The J segment lost 0 bases and the V segment lost 8 bases, leaving 8 bases of the junction unmatched. Looked up from germline, CDR1 is ENHRY and CDR2 is SYGVKD. In nucleotides, the CDR3 is TGTGCCATCGGGGGACTAGCCTCGCCCTCCTACGAGCAGTACTTC. This sequence encodes CAIGGLASPSYEQYF.

DNA of the CDR3: TGTGCCAGCTCCCCAGTTCGCGGGGGCACAGATACGCAGTATTTT. Its protein is CASSPVRGGTDTQYF. The chain joins TRBV6-4 to TRBJ2-3, with D possibly TRBD2 on 6 matching bases. CDR1 is MRHNA, CDR2 SNTAGT, per germline. The V end lost 8 bases, the J end lost 1 base, and 16 bases lay between the germline ends. The CDR3 is 15 amino acids.

The rearrangement uses TRBV4-3 and TRBJ1-3; 8 nucleotides agree with TRBD1. Germline CDR1 reads LGHNA; CDR2 reads YSLEER. The CDR3 runs 17 residues. J lost 0 bases, V lost 0 bases, and 4 bases had no gene match. CDR3 nucleotide sequence: TGCGCCAGCAGCCAAGAACCAGGGGGCCTCTCTGGAAACACCATATATTTT. Residues: CASSQEPGGLSGNTIYF.

This sequence joins TRBV9 and TRBJ2-1; TRBD1 matches 9 bases. The CDR3 totals 15 residues. The J segment lost 9 bases and the V segment lost 0 bases, leaving 7 bases of the junction unmatched. Germline V gene data show CDR1 as SGDLS and CDR2 as YYNGEE. CDR3 protein: CASSVGGQGFPEQFF. CDR3 DNA: TGTGCCAGCAGCGTAGGGGGACAGGGTTTTCCTGAGCAGTTCTTC.

The rearrangement links TRBV30 to TRBJ1-1; 7 nucleotides match TRBD1. Germline V lookup: CDR1 GTSNPN, CDR2 SVGIG (reference sequence). V shed 7 bases, J shed 5 bases, and the junction held 7 bases outside the gene matches. This CDR3 is built from 12 residues. CDR3 in amino acids: CAFGTARTEAFF. CDR3 coding DNA: TGTGCCTTTGGGACAGCCAGAACTGAAGCTTTCTTT.

This chain links TRBV11-2 with TRBJ1-2; tentative D call: TRBD1 (6 bases). This CDR3 spans 15 amino acids. Trimming removed 1 base from V and 3 bases from J, with 12 bases in between. Germline V lookup: CDR1 SGHAT, CDR2 FQNNGV. This CDR3 reads CASSLGTGNYYGYTF. The CDR3 DNA follows: TGTGCCAGCAGCTTAGGTACAGGGAACTACTATGGCTACACCTTC.

This sequence joins TRBV4-1 and TRBJ1-2; D is perhaps TRBD1 (6 bases). Trimming took 1 base from V and 6 from J, leaving 21 bases between them. There are 17 residues in the CDR3. Per germline, CDR1 MGHRA and CDR2 YSYEKL. Here the CDR3 DNA reads TGCGCCAGCAGCCAAGCTAGCAGGGGACTGGCCCGGGATGGCTACACCTTC. Encoded protein: CASSQASRGLARDGYTF.

The rearrangement uses TRBV14 and TRBJ2-3, with TRBD1 matching 7 bases. The V gene end was trimmed by 4 bases and the J gene end by 0 bases; junction bases not matched to a gene: 4. Germline values: CDR1 SGHDN, CDR2 FVKESK. This CDR3 spans 15 amino acids. CDR3 DNA sequence: TGTGCCAGCAGCCCCCGACAGGGAAGCACAGATACGCAGTATTTT. Translated, it gives CASSPRQGSTDTQYF.

This chain links TRBV7-2 with TRBJ1-4; TRBD1 matches 11 bases. J was trimmed by 6 bases and V by 4 bases; bases with no gene match: 1. This CDR3 comprises 14 residues. The V gene's germline CDR1 is SGHTA and CDR2 FQGNSA. In DNA, the CDR3 is TGTGCCAGCAGCTCGGGACAGGGGGATGAAAAACTGTTTTTT. Translating it yields CASSSGQGDEKLFF.

CDR3 amino acids: CAWSVQAGGLYNEQFF. The CDR3 DNA reads TGTGCCTGGAGTGTACAAGCGGGGGGTTTGTACAATGAGCAGTTCTTC. V is TRBV30 and J is TRBJ2-1; TRBD2 matches 9 bases. Trimming took 0 bases from V and 4 from J; bases not matched to a gene: 7. The CDR3 covers 16 residues. Germline V gene sequence: CDR1 GTSNPN, CDR2 SVGIG (reference sequence).

This clone has a single count. The J gene is TRBJ2-5, the V gene TRBV10-2; D unresolved. The CDR3 runs 12 residues. The V and J ends lost 2 bases and 5 bases respectively, with 6 bases between them. CDR1 and CDR2 (germline): WSHSY, SAAADI. CDR3 DNA sequence: TGCGCCAGCAGTGAGGTTGGGGAGACCCAGTACTTC. It encodes CASSEVGETQYF.

The rearrangement uses TRBV5-1 and TRBJ2-7; TRBD1 aligns across 11 bases. The CDR3 contains 16 residues. Trimming at V came to 0 bases and at J to 3 bases, leaving 5 bases not matched to a gene. Germline values: CDR1 SGHRS, CDR2 YFSETQ. CDR3 coding DNA: TGCGCCAGCAGCTTGGAACTGGGACAGGGGGACTACGAGCAGTACTTC. Translation: CASSLELGQGDYEQYF.

The chain links TRBV4-3 to TRBJ1-1; D possibly corresponds to TRBD1 (6 bases). Germline V gene sequence: CDR1 LGHNA, CDR2 YSLEER. The CDR3 length is 15 residues. V was shortened by 0 bases and J by 0 bases, with 8 bases between the two germline ends. DNA for the CDR3: TGCGCCAGCAGCCAAGATACAGGGTTGAACACTGAAGCTTTCTTT. Amino acid sequence: CASSQDTGLNTEAFF.

The chain carries TRBV10-3 and TRBJ1-2, with a possible D match to TRBD1 (5 bases). Per germline, CDR1 ENHRY and CDR2 SYGVKD. V was pared by 5 bases and J by 4 bases, with 20 bases between. CDR3 size: 16 residues. The CDR3 reads CAISTPVLRDGYGYTF. The CDR3, as DNA: TGTGCCATCAGTACCCCCGTCCTCCGGGACGGCTATGGCTACACCTTC.

This clone has a single count. The chain joins TRBV24-1 to TRBJ2-1; possible D gene TRBD2, 7 bases. This CDR3 region has 14 residues. Germline CDR1 KGHDR, CDR2 SFDVKD. V gave up 5 bases and J gave up 9 bases, with 16 bases separating them. The CDR3 spells CATSGKGGVGEQFF. The CDR3 DNA reads TGTGCCACCAGTGGAAAGGGGGGGGTTGGTGAGCAGTTCTTC.

The J gene is TRBJ1-2, the V gene TRBV15, with D possibly matching TRBD1 (6 bases). The CDR3 runs 14 residues. Deletions cut 8 bases from V and 6 bases from J, with 19 bases between. Germline CDR1 is LNHNV and CDR2 is YYDKDF (reference sequence). CDR3 DNA sequence: TGTGCCACCGCGCAGGGGCCCAGGGAGAATGGCTACACCTTC. This gives the protein CATAQGPRENGYTF.

CDR3 protein: CASSISPQGGFERGLSYNEQFF. The CDR3 bases are TGTGCCAGTAGTATATCACCACAGGGGGGATTCGAGAGGGGGCTCTCCTACAATGAGCAGTTCTTC. V and J are TRBV19 and TRBJ2-1, with TRBD1 matching over 8 bases. Germline V gene sequence: CDR1 LNHDA, CDR2 SQIVND (reference sequence). The length of the CDR3 is 22 residues. After removal of 2 bases from V and 0 bases from J, the junction contained 21 bases not matched to a gene.

This sequence joins TRBV14 and TRBJ1-1; D is undetermined. Between the trimmed V and J ends, which lost 5 bases and 9 bases, there was a span of 10 bases. This CDR3 has 11 residues. Germline CDR1 is SGHDN and CDR2 is FVKESK. CDR3 sequence reads: CASSEVGKAFF. The CDR3 nucleotides read TGTGCCAGCAGCGAGGTGGGGAAAGCTTTCTTT.

V gene TRBV12-3 or TRBV12-4 combines with J gene TRBJ2-1; D is undetermined. The V and J ends lost 8 bases and 8 bases respectively, with 10 bases between them. The CDR3 is 11 amino acids. CDR3 coding DNA: TGTGCCAGCGGTTATAGGTATGAGCAGTTCTTC. This encodes CASGYRYEQFF.

The V gene is TRBV11-3, the J gene TRBJ1-1; D is undetermined. The V and J ends lost 6 bases and 4 bases respectively, with 9 bases between them. The CDR3 has 12 residues. Germline V gives CDR1 SGHNT, CDR2 YENEEA. This CDR3 is CASSVGSTEAFF. In DNA form, the CDR3 reads TGTGCCAGCAGTGTCGGATCCACTGAAGCTTTCTTT.